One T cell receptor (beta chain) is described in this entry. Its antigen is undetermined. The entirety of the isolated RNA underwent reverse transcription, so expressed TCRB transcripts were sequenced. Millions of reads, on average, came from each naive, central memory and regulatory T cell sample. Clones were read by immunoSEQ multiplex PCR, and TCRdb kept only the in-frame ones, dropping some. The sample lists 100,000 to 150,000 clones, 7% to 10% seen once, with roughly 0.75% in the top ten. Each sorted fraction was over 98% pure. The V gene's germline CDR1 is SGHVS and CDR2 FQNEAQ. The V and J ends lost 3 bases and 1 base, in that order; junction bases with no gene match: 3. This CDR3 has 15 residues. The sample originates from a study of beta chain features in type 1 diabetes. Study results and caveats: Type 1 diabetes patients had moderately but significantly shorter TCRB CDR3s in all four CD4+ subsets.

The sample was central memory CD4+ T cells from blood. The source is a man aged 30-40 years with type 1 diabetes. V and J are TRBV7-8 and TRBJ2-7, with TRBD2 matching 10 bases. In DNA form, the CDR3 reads TGTGCCAGCAGCTTTAGCGGGGGGCGATCCTACGAGCAGTACTTC. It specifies CASSFSGGRSYEQYF. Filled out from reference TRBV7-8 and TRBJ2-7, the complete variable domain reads GAGVSQSPRYKVAKRGQDVALRCDPISGHVSLFWYQQALGQGPEFLTYFQNEAQLDKSGLPSDRFFAERPEGSVSTLKIQRTQQEDSAVYLCASSFSGGRSYEQYFGPGTRLTVT.